The clone carrying this T cell receptor (beta chain) has just a few counts. The antigen remains undetermined. The CDR3 totals 13 residues. The germline V gene encodes CDR1 LGHDT and CDR2 YNNKEL (reference sequence). V trimming: 8 bases; J trimming: 1 base; junction bases outside the gene matches: 4. A second PCR, run for 7 to 11 cycles, used a sample-barcoded 5' primer plus a J-beta primer mix. MiXCR, run by TCRdb on the 5' RACE reads, gives a single entry per CDR3 protein. The repertoire has 1.5 million to 2 million distinct CDR3 sequences, 28% of them found once; the top ten carry 7.7%. The source of the sample is a study of blood T cells in healthy people across ages. Study results and limitations: Whereas aged donors had fewer naive CD4+ cells, long-lived donors had more of them and higher diversity.

Sequencing was carried out using blood. The chain couples TRBV3-1 to TRBJ1-1, with 7 bases that match TRBD1. This TCR came from a woman in her 30s in good health. CDR3 in amino acids: CASGGQENTEAFF. In DNA form, the CDR3 reads TGTGCCAGCGGAGGACAGGAGAACACTGAAGCTTTCTTT.